These 32 T cell receptor beta chains share one sample of origin, sequenced in a study of T cell responses to AZD1222 COVID-19 vaccine. Using immunoSEQ multiplex PCR, the repertoire was profiled, and TCRdb retains in-frame clones only, with some absent. The sample records 95,000 to 150,000 clones, over 80% being singletons. Here the sequenced sample was peripheral blood, taken on day 0 of AZD1222 vaccination. All receptors come from an adult in good health.

The chain combines TRBV7-6 with TRBJ2-3, with 10 bases lining up with TRBD2. Germline V CDR1 and CDR2: SGHVS, FNYEAQ. With V trimmed by 5 bases and J by 4 bases, 6 bases remained unmatched. The CDR3 consists of 15 residues. CDR3 DNA: TGTGCCAGCAGCCAGGGACTAGCGTTGCCAGATACGCAGTATTTT. It yields the protein CASSQGLALPDTQYF.

This clone was seen only once. One end of the junction fails to match germline, which may point to a read error. This sequence joins TRBV7-3 and TRBJ2-2; D remains ambiguous. The length of the CDR3 is 14 residues. Germline V gives CDR1 SGHTA, CDR2 FQGTGA. CDR3 DNA: TGTGCCAGCAGTTTAAGCTTACGCACCGGGGAGCTGTTTTTT. It encodes CASSLSLRTGELFF.

The chain is built from TRBV29-1 and TRBJ1-1; 7 bases agree with TRBD1. The CDR3 sequence is 12 residues long. Trimming removed 5 bases from V and 4 bases from J; junction bases left unmatched: 4. Germline V gene lookup returns CDR1 SQVTM and CDR2 ANQGSEA. This chain's CDR3 is CSVFPGGTEAFF. The CDR3 nucleotides read TGCAGCGTTTTTCCAGGGGGCACTGAAGCTTTCTTT.

V is TRBV11-2 and J is TRBJ2-7; the match to TRBD2 covers 7 bases. The CDR3 has 16 residues. Unmatched junction bases numbered 11, after V lost 2 bases and J lost 4 bases. Germline V lookup: CDR1 SGHAT, CDR2 FQNNGV. The CDR3: CASSLRPASGLYEQYF. Here the CDR3 DNA reads TGTGCCAGCAGCTTAAGACCCGCTAGCGGATTGTACGAGCAGTACTTC.

The chain joins TRBV5-4 to TRBJ1-1; D ambiguous. This CDR3 has 13 amino acids. Trimming removed 4 bases from V and 2 bases from J, with 9 bases in between. Germline V gene sequence: CDR1 SGHNT, CDR2 YYREEE (reference sequence). The CDR3 region is CASSGVGNTEAFF. Here the CDR3 DNA reads TGTGCCAGCAGCGGGGTAGGCAACACTGAAGCTTTCTTT.

This chain joins TRBV24-1 and TRBJ2-3, with 9 bases aligning to TRBD1. V shed 6 bases, J shed 2 bases, and the junction held 11 bases outside the gene matches. This CDR3 is 17 amino acids long. Germline values: CDR1 KGHDR, CDR2 SFDVKD. This CDR3 is CATSPAPGTGNTDTQYF. The CDR3 nucleotides read TGTGCCACCAGTCCAGCCCCCGGGACAGGGAACACAGATACGCAGTATTTT.

This chain joins TRBV5-1 and TRBJ2-1; D possibly corresponds to TRBD2 (6 bases). The CDR3 is 14 amino acids. Germline V gene sequence: CDR1 SGHRS, CDR2 YFSETQ. Trimming took off 4 bases at V and 6 bases at J, with 14 bases between the two ends. The DNA of the CDR3 is TGCGCCAGCAGCCCCATGACTAGTCTCAATGAGCAGTTCTTC. Translation gives CASSPMTSLNEQFF.

The rearrangement joins TRBV7-9 to TRBJ1-3; D is undetermined. Germline V gene data show CDR1 as SEHNR and CDR2 as FQNEAQ (reference sequence). The CDR3 is 13 residues long. The V and J ends lost 3 bases and 4 bases respectively, with 7 bases between them. DNA of the CDR3: TGTGCCAGCAGCTTCGTCGTCGGAAACACCATATATTTT. This encodes CASSFVVGNTIYF. Using reference TRBV7-9 and TRBJ1-3 for the parts outside the CDR3, the full variable domain is DTGVSQNPRHKITKRGQNVTFRCDPISEHNRLYWYRQTLGQGPEFLTYFQNEAQLEKSRLLSDRFSAERPKGSFSTLEIQRTEQGDSAMYLCASSFVVGNTIYFGEGSWLTVV.

V and J are TRBV5-4 and TRBJ2-7, with D possibly matching TRBD1 (6 bases). V was cut by 4 bases and J by 3 bases, with 11 bases left in between. The CDR3 sequence is 13 residues long. Germline CDR1 and CDR2: SGHNT and YYREEE (reference sequence). CDR3 DNA: TGTGCCAGCAGCGTAACAGGGTTCTACGAGCAGTACTTC. Translation gives CASSVTGFYEQYF.

Of note for this clone: Germline and junction disagree at one end, which may indicate a read error. This CDR3 is CASTRQVNTEVFF. DNA for the CDR3: TGTGCCAGCACCCGACAGGTGAACACTGAAGTTTTCTTT. The chain carries TRBV28 and TRBJ1-1, with D possibly TRBD1 on 6 matching bases. The V gene's germline CDR1 is MDHEN and CDR2 SYDVKM. There are 13 residues in the CDR3.

This chain joins TRBV6-1 and TRBJ2-3; D possibly corresponds to TRBD2 (6 bases). The V gene's germline CDR1 is MNHNS and CDR2 SASEGT. The V end was cut by 2 bases, the J end by 0 bases, with 12 bases between. This CDR3 has 16 residues. CDR3 nucleotides: TGTGCCAGCAGTGAATGGGCTGGGACTAGCACAGATACGCAGTATTTT. The encoded protein is CASSEWAGTSTDTQYF.

The genes are TRBV5-1 and TRBJ1-2; D gene unclear. Germline CDR1 and CDR2: SGHRS and YFSETQ. The CDR3 is 14 residues long. V was trimmed by 3 bases and J by 4 bases, leaving 13 bases between them. This CDR3 reads CASSSIDPFYGYTF. DNA of the CDR3: TGCGCCAGCAGCTCTATCGATCCGTTCTATGGCTACACCTTC. The full variable domain, in which reference TRBV5-1 and TRBJ1-2 provide the parts outside the CDR3, is KAGVTQTPRYLIKTRGQQVTLSCSPISGHRSVSWYQQTPGQGLQFLFEYFSETQRNKGNFPGRFSGRQFSNSRSEMNVSTLELGDSALYLCASSSIDPFYGYTFGSGTRLTVV.

This chain links TRBV5-1 with TRBJ1-2; D is possibly TRBD1 (5 bases). V gave up 4 bases and J gave up 3 bases, with 10 bases separating them. Germline values: CDR1 SGHRS, CDR2 YFSETQ. This CDR3 comprises 13 residues. CDR3 in DNA: TGCGCCAGCAGCCGATGGGGGGACTATGGCTACACCTTC. This gives the protein CASSRWGDYGYTF.

The V call is TRBV18, the J call TRBJ1-6; D is uncertain. The germline CDR1 and CDR2 sequences are KGHSH and LQKENI. V dropped 4 bases and J dropped 10 bases, with 17 bases sitting between them. The length of the CDR3 is 15 residues. This CDR3 reads CASSRSGGSESPLHF. The CDR3 nucleotides read TGTGCCAGCTCACGGTCGGGAGGGTCGGAATCACCCCTCCACTTT. The full variable domain, in which reference TRBV18 and TRBJ1-6 provide the parts outside the CDR3, is NAGVMQNPRHLVRRRGQEARLRCSPMKGHSHVYWYRQLPEEGLKFMVYLQKENIIDESGMPKERFSAEFPKEGPSILRIQQVVRGDSAAYFCASSRSGGSESPLHFGNGTRLTVT.

The rearrangement links TRBV28 to TRBJ2-1; D is undetermined. CDR1 is MDHEN, CDR2 SYDVKM, per germline. The CDR3 covers 13 residues. The V end was cut by 6 bases, the J end by 9 bases, with 15 bases between. This CDR3 is CASRTLPGSEQFF. The CDR3 DNA reads as TGTGCCAGCAGGACCCTCCCTGGGTCTGAGCAGTTCTTC.

The chain uses TRBV5-6 and TRBJ1-1; D might be TRBD1 (6 bases). The ends were cut back, 6 bases at V and 1 base at J, with 19 bases in the middle. Per germline, CDR1 SGHDT and CDR2 YYEEEE. This CDR3 is 16 amino acids long. CDR3 in DNA: TGTGCCAGCAACCCGAATGACAGGCGGAGGAACACTGAAGCTTTCTTT. It yields the protein CASNPNDRRRNTEAFF.

J is TRBJ2-1 and V is TRBV3-1 (or the pseudogene TRBV3-2); no clear D. V was shortened by 1 base and J by 10 bases, with 17 bases between the two germline ends. Germline lookup yields CDR1 LGHDT and CDR2 YNNKEL (reference sequence). CDR3 size: 15 residues. CDR3 region: CASSQGRSRNGEQFF. The CDR3 bases are TGTGCCAGCAGCCAAGGAAGAAGCAGAAATGGGGAGCAGTTCTTC.

The V call is TRBV6-6, the J call TRBJ2-7, with D maybe TRBD1 (6 bases). CDR3 size: 14 residues. Per the germline V gene, CDR1 is MNHNY and CDR2 is SVGAGI (reference sequence). V was pared by 6 bases and J by 3 bases, with 15 bases between. Here the CDR3 reads CASRRDTSDYEQYF. The CDR3 DNA follows: TGTGCCAGCAGGAGGGACACGTCTGACTACGAGCAGTACTTC.

The CDR3 coding sequence is TGCGCCAGCAGGCAACAGGGGGCTTTGACGGAAGCTTTCTTT. Encoded protein: CASRQQGALTEAFF. The chain couples TRBV5-1 to TRBJ1-1, with 9 bases that match TRBD1. CDR3 size: 14 residues. The V gene end was trimmed by 5 bases and the J gene end by 8 bases; junction bases not matched to a gene: 10. CDR1 and CDR2 from the germline V gene are SGHRS and YFSETQ.

The chain recombines TRBV20-1 with TRBJ1-2, with D tentatively TRBD1 (5 bases). CDR1 is DFQATT, CDR2 SNEGSKA, per germline (reference sequence). The CDR3 totals 16 residues. With 3 bases removed from V and 3 bases from J, the gap between germline ends came to 20 bases. The CDR3 protein is CSASLWGGGMDYGYTF. CDR3 in DNA: TGCAGTGCTAGTCTCTGGGGCGGAGGAATGGACTATGGCTACACCTTC.

This chain links TRBV10-3 with TRBJ2-7; 10 nucleotides align to TRBD2. CDR1 ENHRY and CDR2 SYGVKD come from the germline V gene. The CDR3 contains 14 residues. The V and J ends lost 7 bases and 6 bases, in that order; junction bases with no gene match: 9. CDR3 sequence reads: CAITKAGGPGEQYF. CDR3 DNA: TGTGCCATCACCAAAGCGGGAGGGCCCGGCGAGCAGTACTTC.

V is TRBV28 and J is TRBJ2-5, with TRBD2 matching over 8 bases. This CDR3 has 18 amino acids. Germline V gene sequence: CDR1 MDHEN, CDR2 SYDVKM. Unmatched junction bases numbered 12, after V lost 3 bases and J lost 0 bases. The CDR3 DNA is TGTGCCAGCAGTTTCCCGTCAAGACTAGCGCGTTACCAAGAGACCCAGTACTTC. Translated: CASSFPSRLARYQETQYF.

The rearrangement uses TRBV4-2 and TRBJ1-1; 12 positions match TRBD1. CDR1 and CDR2 from the germline V gene are LGHNA and YNFKEQ. The ends lost 1 base at V and 5 bases at J; junction bases unmatched: 8. This CDR3 spans 17 amino acids. The CDR3 nucleotides read TGTGCCAGCAGCCAAGGGAGGGGGACAGGGGGCACGACTGAAGCTTTCTTT. Its translation: CASSQGRGTGGTTEAFF.

The rearrangement uses TRBV5-4 and TRBJ2-5; TRBD1 is a possible D gene (6 bases). Germline values: CDR1 SGHNT, CDR2 YYREEE (reference sequence). Trimming shortened V by 2 bases and J by 7 bases, and 15 bases separated the two germline ends. The CDR3 is 14 amino acids. The DNA for the CDR3 is TGTGCCAGCAGCTTAGCGGCGCAAGGGGGGACCCAGTACTTC. It is translated as CASSLAAQGGTQYF.

The chain uses TRBV27 and TRBJ2-1; the match to TRBD2 covers 9 bases. Trimming took 4 bases from V and 7 from J; bases not matched to a gene: 8. The CDR3 extends over 15 amino acids. Germline loops: CDR1 MNHEY, CDR2 SMNVEV (reference sequence). CDR3 residues: CASSSRSLAGNEQFF. CDR3 coding DNA: TGTGCCAGCAGTTCACGAAGTCTAGCGGGGAATGAGCAGTTCTTC.

The rearrangement links TRBV6-1 to TRBJ2-2; D gene uncertain. V shed 3 bases and J shed 2 bases, with 10 bases lying between them. The CDR3 covers 15 residues. Germline CDR1 and CDR2: MNHNS and SASEGT. CDR3 amino acids: CASSEKGSNTGELFF. As DNA, the CDR3 is TGTGCCAGCAGTGAGAAAGGCTCCAACACCGGGGAGCTGTTTTTT.

V and J are TRBV19 and TRBJ1-1, with 8 positions matching TRBD1. This CDR3 comprises 13 residues. V lost 6 bases, J lost 3 bases, and 3 bases stayed unmatched. Germline loops: CDR1 LNHDA, CDR2 SQIVND (reference sequence). CDR3 in amino acids: CASRGTGYTEAFF. CDR3 DNA: TGTGCCAGTAGGGGGACAGGTTACACTGAAGCTTTCTTT.

The V and J genes are TRBV7-7 and TRBJ2-5; D call uncertain. CDR1 is SSHAT and CDR2 is FNYEAQ in the germline V gene (reference sequence). This CDR3 comprises 15 residues. V was shortened by 1 base and J by 2 bases, with 11 bases between the two germline ends. The CDR3 region has the DNA TGTGCCAGCAGCTTAGTCGACCAGTCACAAGAGACCCAGTACTTC. This sequence encodes CASSLVDQSQETQYF.

This chain links TRBV29-1 with TRBJ1-1, with D hard to call. The V gene lost 5 bases and the J gene lost 1 base, with 17 bases spanning the gap. This CDR3 region has 15 residues. Germline values: CDR1 SQVTM, CDR2 ANQGSEA. In DNA form, the CDR3 reads TGCAGCGTTACGGCAAGACTAGCCGGGAACACTGAAGCTTTCTTT. It specifies CSVTARLAGNTEAFF.

The V call is TRBV24-1, the J call TRBJ1-2; a possible D gene is TRBD1 (5 bases). Germline V gives CDR1 KGHDR, CDR2 SFDVKD. The CDR3 sequence is 14 residues long. Trimming left V 4 bases short and J 2 bases short, with 10 bases between. In DNA, the CDR3 is TGTGCCACCAGTGACAGGGAACCCAACTATGGCTACACCTTC. It specifies CATSDREPNYGYTF.

The CDR3 region is CAISPYSTDTQYF. In DNA form, the CDR3 reads TGTGCCATCAGTCCTTATAGCACAGATACGCAGTATTTT. The rearrangement joins TRBV10-3 to TRBJ2-3; no reliable D call. The CDR3 runs to 13 residues. The germline V and J ends were trimmed by 5 bases and 0 bases, with 6 bases remaining between them. Per germline, CDR1 ENHRY and CDR2 SYGVKD.

J is TRBJ1-5 and V is TRBV28; D perhaps matches TRBD1 (5 bases). The V and J ends lost 10 bases and 0 bases respectively, with 19 bases between them. Germline-derived CDR1 and CDR2 are MDHEN and SYDVKM. The CDR3 runs 16 residues. CDR3 protein: CATGGQDGFSNQPQHF. The CDR3 bases are TGTGCCACCGGGGGTCAGGACGGGTTTAGCAATCAGCCCCAGCATTTT.